The entry below describes one T cell receptor (beta chain). Its antigen is as yet unknown. This sample was taken from a study of chemoradiotherapy in HPV16-positive cancers. Over chemoradiotherapy, repertoires were sampled more than once. V lost 2 bases to trimming and J lost 4 bases; unmatched junction nucleotides: 7. CDR3 length equals 16 residues. Germline CDR1 reads SGHVS; CDR2 reads FNYEAQ. Whole-study results and caveats: Non-HPV-specific T cells did not expand in tumors during treatment, whereas candidate HPV-specific clones and E7-related motifs did. Functional assays defining HPV-specific T cells used only a couple of HPV16-positive patients.

Profiling relied on immunoSEQ multiplex PCR, and the TCRdb table lists in-frame clones only, not all of them. The sample shows approximately 10,000 clones, more than 70% of them seen only once. The chain couples TRBV7-6 to TRBJ2-3; 9 bases fit TRBD2. This material was acquired from a patient who underwent chemoradiotherapy. The clonotype comes from a human donor with HPV-associated anogenital cancer. The CDR3 region has the DNA TGTGCCAGCAGCTTACAAGCGGGGGGCGGGGCAGATACGCAGTATTTT. The encoded protein is CASSLQAGGGADTQYF.